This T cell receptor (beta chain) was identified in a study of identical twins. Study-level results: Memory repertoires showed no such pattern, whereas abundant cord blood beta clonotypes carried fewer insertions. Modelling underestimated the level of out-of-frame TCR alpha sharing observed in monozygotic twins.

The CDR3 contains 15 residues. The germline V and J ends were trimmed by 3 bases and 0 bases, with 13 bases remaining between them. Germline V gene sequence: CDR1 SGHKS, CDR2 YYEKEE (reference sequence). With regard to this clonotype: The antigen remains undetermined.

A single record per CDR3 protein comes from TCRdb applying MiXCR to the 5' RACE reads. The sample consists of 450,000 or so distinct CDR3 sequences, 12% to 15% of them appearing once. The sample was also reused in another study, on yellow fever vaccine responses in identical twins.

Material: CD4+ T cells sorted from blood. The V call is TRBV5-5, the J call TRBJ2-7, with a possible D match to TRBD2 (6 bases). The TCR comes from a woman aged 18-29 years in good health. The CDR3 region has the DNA TGTGCCAGCAGCTCCGGGACTCAGAGCTCCTACGAGCAGTACTTC. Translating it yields CASSSGTQSSYEQYF.